The source of this T cell receptor (beta chain) is a study of CD8+ T cells in alopecia areata. This CDR3 has 15 residues. Trimming pared 1 base from V and 5 bases from J, leaving 14 bases between. Germline loops: CDR1 SGHTA, CDR2 FQGNSA. To note about this clone: Its antigen is unknown.

RNA was extracted and reverse transcribed into cDNA as the sequencing template. Libraries were prepared by immunoSEQ multiplex PCR; TCRdb keeps only in-frame clonotypes and omits some of them. In the table there are around 150,000 clones, about three fifths of which are singletons. Study-level results: An increase in clonality over normal scalp was evident in lesional scalp, especially alopecia totalis/universalis. Clarity of TCR sharing across patients fell short of that in mice, possibly HLA-related. Resident alphabeta T-cell populations of normal skin are likewise subject to sequencing in scalp samples.

Separation by sorting yielded CD4+ and CD8+ T cells from PBMCs. Material: CD4+ T cells sorted from blood. The source of this sequence is a human donor in good health. V gene TRBV7-2 combines with J gene TRBJ2-5; perhaps D is TRBD1 or TRBD2 (5 bases each). The CDR3 spells CASSLGSSRAETQYF. CDR3 in DNA: TGTGCCAGCAGCTTAGGATCTAGCAGGGCGGAGACCCAGTACTTC.